The sequence of this T cell receptor beta chain was determined in a study of cytomegalovirus exposure and HLA in healthy donors listed by TCRdb under 2017. With respect to the entire study: According to an earlier analysis of around 600 of the donors, 150 million to 200 million T cells yielded roughly 110 million unique TCR beta sequences and about 300 Gb of sequence data. The T cell repertoires of under 750 subjects were profiled by immunosequencing and related to cytomegalovirus serostatus. An earlier analysis of more than 450 of the donors used high-throughput TCR beta sequencing to judge whether each TCR beta V gene segment behaved as functional or pseudogenic. Because of strong linkage in the cohort, 4 to 6 DR-DQ haplotypes were treated as single units for association and clustering. All discovery cohort repertoires had been generated using a single sequencing platform. The study was designed to test whether signatures of past pathogen exposure could be identified by cataloging public T cell receptors. Roughly 290 gigabases of sequencing data and 70 million to 100 million unique TCR sequences made up an early release that covered fewer than 650 HLA-typed donors. In the later analysis, no new phenotypic data were used to find candidate immune exposures; instead, reliance was placed on TCR beta sequences and their occurrence across donors. Donor age, sex, ethnicity and CMV serostatus were collected together with the repertoire data. Among roughly 400 genotyped donors of the cohort, an average of around 240,000 unique TCR beta nucleotide sequences was sequenced per donor, of which 15% to 20% were non-productive. Both class I and class II loci were covered by HLA typing, at four-digit resolution. To predict cytomegalovirus infection status, the study brought together high-throughput TCR immunosequencing, statistical association of individual TCRs with disease status, and machine learning. A separate validation cohort of 90 to 150 different subjects was used in addition to the roughly 700-subject first cohort. In a later analysis, previously published TCR beta repertoires from 670 or so donors were re-analyzed and high-resolution HLA genotyping was added so that TCR occurrence patterns could be studied. A later genetic analysis took genome-wide SNP genotypes for about three fifths of the roughly 670 donors and used that subset as a discovery cohort. The number of donors typed differed by locus, with about 629-630 for A, B, C, DRB1 and DQB1, around 500 for DQA1, 600 to 610 for DPA1, and some 470 for DPB1. Of the 300 to 400 genotyped donors, around 81% fell in the genetic ancestry cluster associated with self-reported Caucasian donors. Points the paper makes about the study in general: A later analysis reported that several top co-occurrence clusters appeared linked to parvovirus B19, influenza, CMV and Epstein-Barr virus. A further reported finding was that TCR beta sequences accurately predicted the HLA-A and HLA-B alleles for most subjects in the first cohort. In a later analysis, TCR association rates were found to vary across HLA loci, with the most associated TCRs seen for DRB1 alleles and the fewest for HLA-C alleles. Because counts were too low, 15 or so rarely observed V segments, including chromosome 9 orphons, were excluded from the earlier analysis of some 540 of the donors. V-gene and J-gene trimming of TCR beta chains was associated with a missense DCLRE1C variant in a later genetic analysis, and the association was replicated in an independent cohort. The cohort was sequenced for TCR beta chains only, and without alpha or paired-chain data the features that could be detected were limited. A later analysis found that most CMV-associated TCR beta chains appeared HLA-restricted, with HLA associations seemingly driven largely by CMV exposure. In a later analysis, some 18,000 TCR beta sequences were associated with specific HLA alleles at a false discovery rate of 0.05. In vitro tests confirmed that a few of the cytomegalovirus-associated TCR beta chains recognize cytomegalovirus antigens. The authors suggested that the approach could potentially be generalized to other disease states and immunological phenotypes. Sequencing depth was assumed to be roughly uniform across donors in the presence/absence analyses, though that assumption may not hold. An earlier analysis of 587 of the donors showed that most TCR beta V segments appeared in productive rearrangements either about 87% or about 30% of the time, which broadly matched IMGT annotations. In the study, roughly 160 TCR beta chains were listed as associated with cytomegalovirus. Most TCR sequences were seen in very few donors, while some public TCRs were found in many individuals. Correlated functional status among segregating V segments might reflect linkage disequilibrium, but an unknown experimental factor could not be ruled out. A group of highly shared sequence variants was considered likely to be a technical artifact of the sequencing pipeline. HLA typing was unavailable for some donors at each locus, so association tests used only the typed subset. Compared with the roughly 700-donor mean, donors in an Asian-associated ancestry cluster had fewer N-insertions in productive TCRs, according to a later genetic analysis. Strong co-occurrence of HLA alleles, especially DR and DQ, made assigning TCR associations to individual alleles difficult. Immune exposure information for the cohort was limited to CMV serostatus. In a later analysis, HLA-associated TCR beta chains showed more clonal expansion and lower generation probabilities than non-associated chains that were equally common. In both the original and validation cohorts, the classifier was reported to diagnose cytomegalovirus status with high specificity and sensitivity. Because the 87-base-pair reads could not distinguish some IMGT-functional V segments, including TRBV6-2 and TRBV6-3, those segments were excluded.

The receptor library was made with the immunoSEQ multiplex PCR assay. For the multiplex PCR, a mixture combining 60 forward primers for TCR Vbeta segments and 13 reverse primers for TCR Jbeta segments was used. Amplification of the CDR3 region of rearranged TCR beta genes was performed with a multiplex PCR assay on genomic DNA. On the Illumina HiSeq System, the amplified TCR beta libraries were sequenced as 87-base-pair reads. Per the authors' processing: Across the 700 or so repertoires, a later analysis counted approximately 75 million unique TCR beta chains, 8.5 million to 12 million of which were shared by at least two donors. To remove PCR and sequencing errors, raw reads were error-corrected and collapsed into unique sequences using a nearest-neighbor algorithm that merged closely related sequences. Alignment of CDR3 sequences to IMGT reference sequences was used to assign V, D and J gene segments. For a sequence to be retained, a match of at least six nucleotides to both a V gene segment and a J gene segment was required. A rearrangement counted as productive if the CDR3 had no stop codons and remained in frame with V and J, and every other rearrangement counted as non-productive. CDR3 was defined according to IMGT convention as the region running from the second conserved V-encoded cysteine to the conserved J-encoded phenylalanine. The earlier analysis of a few hundred of the donors excluded sequences that lacked an unambiguous match to a single V gene segment. In an earlier analysis of a few hundred of the donors, V segments were called functional above 56.7% productive rearrangements and were called segregating when the between-donor standard deviation exceeded 5%. A statistical classification framework was built for diagnosing cytomegalovirus status from the catalog of TCR beta chain sequences. In a later analysis, TCR nucleotide sequences were compared against IMGT/GENE-DB human TR gene sequences so that V and J genes could be assigned. The TCRdist pipeline was used in a later analysis to assign CDR3 sequences and most-parsimonious VDJ recombination scenarios. In a later analysis, each TCR beta chain was defined by its CDR3 amino acid sequence together with its V-gene family, and reads lacking a unique V-gene family were excluded. To address suspected cross-contamination and a sequencing artifact, a later analysis removed 550 to 750 highly shared, low-generation-probability nucleotide sequences. A later analysis calculated a clonal expansion index for each public chain from normalized within-repertoire ranks of inferred template counts. In a later analysis, generation probabilities were computed using a VDJ recombination model fitted to out-of-frame rearrangements, and the results were checked against IGoR. In a later analysis, TCR-TCR, TCR-HLA and TCR-CMV co-occurrence was scored with hypergeometric tests, and a repertoire-size bias correction was applied to TCR pairs. In a later analysis, false discovery rates were estimated by permuting HLA or CMV assignments 20 times. In a later analysis, co-occurring TCRs were grouped using DBSCAN, and TCRdist sequence similarity was added for clustering within HLA-allele-positive subsets. Repertoires with fewer than 30,000 or more than 120,000 public chains were left out of co-occurrence clustering, as were roughly five repertoires with anomalous nucleotide sharing. This immuneACCESS table, as held by TCRdb, lists in-frame sequences with V and J called but not all clones. Of the missing ones, under half trace to an unresolved V gene in checked studies; the others have no known cause. V, J and clone size are those of that table, while D and trimming were read from the DNA. For this sample there are under 150,000 clones; around 80% appear just once. Just over 8.5% of the sample comes from the top ten.

V gives up 5 bases and J gives up 4 bases, and the segment between their germline ends measures 20 bases. The CDR3 goes from the cysteine to the phenylalanine over 16 residues. Only the CDR3 region is kept as DNA, spanning 48 bases read in frame from base 1. CDR1 SGHTA and CDR2 FQGTGA are derived from the germline V gene. The cohort was made up of 500 to 800 healthy bone marrow donors. At the time of sampling, every cohort member was nominally healthy, though immune exposures that went unrecorded were likely present. The donor tested CMV seropositive and was one of the 289 seropositive cohort members. Each donor provided a peripheral blood sample, and peripheral blood mononuclear cells were used for TCR beta sequencing. Genomic DNA was extracted from the blood cell samples with the Qiagen DNeasy Blood Extraction Kit. Turning to this clone: Its antigen target is currently unknown. Base qualities are missing; no much larger clone stands one base away.

Material for sequencing was PBMCs. Recombination connected TRBV7-3 to TRBJ1-1; D gene: possibly TRBD1, on 6 matching bases. The clonotype was recovered from a woman aged 45 to 65 in good health and CMV-seropositive. The CDR3 corresponds to CASSPHGQGSGTEAFF. The DNA sequence follows: TGTGCCAGCAGCCCCCATGGCCAGGGGTCAGGCACTGAAGCTTTCTTT. With all but the CDR3 taken from the reference TRBV7-3 and TRBJ1-1 genes, the full variable domain is: GAGVSQTPSNKVTEKGKYVELRCDPISGHTALYWYRQSLGQGPEFLIYFQGTGAADDSGLPNDRFFAVRPEGSVSTLKIQRTERGDSAVYLCASSPHGQGSGTEAFFGQGTRLTVV.